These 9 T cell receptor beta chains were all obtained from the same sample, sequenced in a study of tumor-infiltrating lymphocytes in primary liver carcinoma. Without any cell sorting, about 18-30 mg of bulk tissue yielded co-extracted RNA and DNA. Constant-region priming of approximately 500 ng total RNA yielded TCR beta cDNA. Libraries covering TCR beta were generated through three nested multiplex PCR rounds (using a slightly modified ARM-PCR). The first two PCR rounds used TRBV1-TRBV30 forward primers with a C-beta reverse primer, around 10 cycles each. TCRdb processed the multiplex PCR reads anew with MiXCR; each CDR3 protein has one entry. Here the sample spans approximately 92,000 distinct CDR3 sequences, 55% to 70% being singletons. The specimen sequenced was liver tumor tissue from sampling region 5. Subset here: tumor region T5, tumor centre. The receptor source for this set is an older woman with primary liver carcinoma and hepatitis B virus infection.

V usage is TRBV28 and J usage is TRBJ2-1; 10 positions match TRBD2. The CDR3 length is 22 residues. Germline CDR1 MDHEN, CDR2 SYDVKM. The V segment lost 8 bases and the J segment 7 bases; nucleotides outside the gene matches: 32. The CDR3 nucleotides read TGTGCCAGCCGTTCCCCTCACAGGACCCCCTCCCGAGCGGGAGGGCGAGGGAATGAGCAGTTCTTC. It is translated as CASRSPHRTPSRAGGRGNEQFF.

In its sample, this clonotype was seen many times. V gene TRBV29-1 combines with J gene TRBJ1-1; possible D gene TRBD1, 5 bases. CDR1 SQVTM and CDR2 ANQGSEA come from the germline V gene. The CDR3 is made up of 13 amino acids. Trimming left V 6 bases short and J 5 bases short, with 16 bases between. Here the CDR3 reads CSVEGRAKTEAFF. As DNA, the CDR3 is TGCAGCGTCGAGGGCAGGGCGAAGACTGAAGCTTTCTTT. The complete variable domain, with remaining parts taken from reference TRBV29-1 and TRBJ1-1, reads SAVISQKPSRDICQRGTSLTIQCQVDSQVTMMFWYRQQPGQSLTLIATANQGSEATYESGFVIDKFPISRPNLTFSTLTVSNMSPEDSSIYLCSVEGRAKTEAFFGQGTRLTVV.

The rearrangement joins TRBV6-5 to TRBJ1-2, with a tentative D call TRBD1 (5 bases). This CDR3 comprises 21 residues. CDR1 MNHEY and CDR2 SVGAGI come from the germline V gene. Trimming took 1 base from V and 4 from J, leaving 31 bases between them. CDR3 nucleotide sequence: TGTGCCAGCAGTTACTTTTCAGTTAGCTACCCGGCCCCCGTAACAGGCTATGGCTACACCTTC. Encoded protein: CASSYFSVSYPAPVTGYGYTF.

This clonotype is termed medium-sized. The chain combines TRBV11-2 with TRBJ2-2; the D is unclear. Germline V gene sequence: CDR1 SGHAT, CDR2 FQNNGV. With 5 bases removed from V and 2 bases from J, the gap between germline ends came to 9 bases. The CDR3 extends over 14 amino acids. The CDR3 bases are TGTGCCAGCAGCCAAAGACTTAACACCGGGGAGCTGTTTTTT. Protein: CASSQRLNTGELFF.

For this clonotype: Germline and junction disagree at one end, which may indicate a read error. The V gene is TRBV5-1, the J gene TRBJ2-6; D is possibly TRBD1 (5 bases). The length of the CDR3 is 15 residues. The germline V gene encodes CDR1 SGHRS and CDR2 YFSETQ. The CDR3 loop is CASALAPSGANVPTF. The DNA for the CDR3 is TGCGCCAGCGCACTGGCCCCCTCTGGGGCCAACGTCCCGACTTTC.

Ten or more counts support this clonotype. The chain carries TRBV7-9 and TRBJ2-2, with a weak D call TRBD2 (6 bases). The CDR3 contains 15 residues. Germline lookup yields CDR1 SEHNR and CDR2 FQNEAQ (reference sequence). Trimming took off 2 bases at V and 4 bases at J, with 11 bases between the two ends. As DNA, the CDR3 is TGTGCCAGCAGCTTATACGCGGGAAGCACCGGGGAGCTGTTTTTT. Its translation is CASSLYAGSTGELFF.

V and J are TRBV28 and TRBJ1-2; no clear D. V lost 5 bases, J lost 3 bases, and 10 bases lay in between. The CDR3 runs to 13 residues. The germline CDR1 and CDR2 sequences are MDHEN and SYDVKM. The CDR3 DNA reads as TGTGCCAGCAGTCTTCAGTATTACTATGGCTACACCTTC. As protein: CASSLQYYYGYTF.

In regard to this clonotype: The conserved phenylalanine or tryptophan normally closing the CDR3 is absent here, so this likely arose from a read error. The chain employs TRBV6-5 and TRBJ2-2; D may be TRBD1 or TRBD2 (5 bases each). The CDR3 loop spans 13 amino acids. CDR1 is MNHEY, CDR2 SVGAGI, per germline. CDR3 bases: TGTGCCCGCAGAGCAGGGACGACCGGGGAGCTGTTTTAT. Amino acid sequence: CARRAGTTGELFY.

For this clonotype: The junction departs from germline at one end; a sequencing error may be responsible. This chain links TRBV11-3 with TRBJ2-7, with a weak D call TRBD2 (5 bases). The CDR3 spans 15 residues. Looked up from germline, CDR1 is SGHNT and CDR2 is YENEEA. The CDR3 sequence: CTSSFNRGTSYEPYF. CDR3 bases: TGTACCAGCAGCTTTAATCGGGGAACCTCCTACGAGCCGTACTTT.